This TCR beta chain was found in a study of cytomegalovirus exposure and HLA in healthy donors. The study's findings and limits: A list of around 150 TCR beta chains associated with cytomegalovirus was given. For most TCR beta V segments, an earlier analysis put the productive rate at about 87% or about 30% of the time.

CDR1 SGHNT and CDR2 YYREEE come from the germline V gene (reference sequence). The CDR3 consists of 15 residues. Trimming took off 0 bases at V and 2 bases at J, with 12 bases between the two ends. As regards this clone: Its antigen is currently unknown.

PCR amplification relied on 60 Vbeta primers (plus 13 Jbeta primers). Repertoires were generated with immunoSEQ multiplex PCR, while TCRdb's copy carries only in-frame clones and drops some. The sample has under 200,000 clones; roughly 80% are singletons. Healthy bone marrow donors formed the donor group. Specimen: PBMCs. This rearrangement joins TRBV5-4 to TRBJ2-7; the D gene is possibly TRBD2 (7 bases). The TCR originated in a man aged 35 to 55 in good health and CMV-seronegative. The CDR3 DNA follows: TGTGCCAGCAGCTTGGGGGGGGGCGGGACCTACGAGCAGTACTTC. It is translated as CASSLGGGGTYEQYF.